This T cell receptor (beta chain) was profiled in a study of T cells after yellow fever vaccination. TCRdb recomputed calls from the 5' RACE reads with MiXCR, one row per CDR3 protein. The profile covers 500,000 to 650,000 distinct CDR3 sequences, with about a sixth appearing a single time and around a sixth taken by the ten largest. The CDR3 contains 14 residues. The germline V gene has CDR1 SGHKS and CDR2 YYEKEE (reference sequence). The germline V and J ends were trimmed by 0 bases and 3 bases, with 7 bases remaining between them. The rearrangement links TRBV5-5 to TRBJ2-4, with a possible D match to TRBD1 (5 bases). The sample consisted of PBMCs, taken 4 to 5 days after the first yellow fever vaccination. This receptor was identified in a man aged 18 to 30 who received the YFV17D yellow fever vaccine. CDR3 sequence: CASSLGTNKNIQYF. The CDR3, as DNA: TGTGCCAGCAGCTTGGGGACAAACAAAAACATTCAGTACTTC.